The rows below give T cell receptor beta chains drawn from one sample of a study of blood T cells in healthy people across ages. TCRdb analysed the 5' RACE reads with MiXCR anew, one entry per CDR3 protein. This sample has about 800,000 distinct CDR3 sequences; 20% to 30% occur once, and the top ten carry roughly 3.5%. These data also featured in a second study, about T cells of mothers and their children.

Material for sequencing was blood. These receptors were taken from a boy between 10 and 17 years old in good health. CDR3s include the opening cysteine and the closing phenylalanine or tryptophan. Fields, in order: V gene, J gene, clone size, D gene, CDR3 DNA, CDR3 protein. The D gene is left open where the match is weak. Clone size is shown for a subset of rows, as once, few, many or a class of expanded clone.

v_gene: TRBV10-3
j_gene: TRBJ2-5
abundance: -
d_gene: -
CDR3nt: TGTGCCATCAGCCAGGGACTGACTCAAGAGACCCAGTACTTC
CDR3aa: CAISQGLTQETQYF

v_gene: TRBV7-2
j_gene: TRBJ1-2
abundance: few
d_gene: -
CDR3nt: TGTGCCAGCAGCCCTAGGGAGGGAAATTATGGCTACACCTTC
CDR3aa: CASSPREGNYGYTF

v_gene: TRBV7-2
j_gene: TRBJ2-1
abundance: few
d_gene: -
CDR3nt: TGTGCCAGCAGCTTAGAGTTAAGCTCCTACAATGAGCAGTTCTTC
CDR3aa: CASSLELSSYNEQFF

v_gene: TRBV7-2
j_gene: TRBJ2-5
abundance: few
d_gene: -
CDR3nt: TGTGCCAGCAGCTTAGGGCTCAGGAATGGGGAGACCCAGTACTTC
CDR3aa: CASSLGLRNGETQYF

v_gene: TRBV12-3/TRBV12-4
j_gene: TRBJ2-5
abundance: -
d_gene: -
CDR3nt: TGTGCCAGCACCCTGAATGGACGGTCCGGAGGCGAGACCCAGTACTTC
CDR3aa: CASTLNGRSGGETQYF

v_gene: TRBV7-9
j_gene: TRBJ2-4
abundance: few
d_gene: -
CDR3nt: TGTGCCAGCAGCTTGTTGGGTTACCAGGGAGACAAAAACATTCAGTACTTC
CDR3aa: CASSLLGYQGDKNIQYF

v_gene: TRBV4-1
j_gene: TRBJ2-7
abundance: -
d_gene: -
CDR3nt: TGCGCCAGCAGCCCATACAGGGAAAGCTCCTACGAGCAGTACTTC
CDR3aa: CASSPYRESSYEQYF

v_gene: TRBV7-8
j_gene: TRBJ1-2
abundance: -
d_gene: -
CDR3nt: TGTGCCAGCAGCTTTGGTCCGGGGGAGAGTGGCTACACCTTC
CDR3aa: CASSFGPGESGYTF

v_gene: TRBV4-3
j_gene: TRBJ2-1
abundance: -
d_gene: TRBD2
CDR3nt: TGCGCCAGCAGCCGGAAAGCGGGAGTAGAAAATGAGCAGTTCTTC
CDR3aa: CASSRKAGVENEQFF

v_gene: TRBV28
j_gene: TRBJ2-7
abundance: few
d_gene: -
CDR3nt: TGTGCCAGCATTCCCGGAGCTACCTCCTACGAGCAGTACTTC
CDR3aa: CASIPGATSYEQYF